Below are 9 T cell receptor beta chains sequenced from a single sample in a study of OX40 agonist ivuxolimab in advanced cancers. Libraries were prepared by immunoSEQ multiplex PCR; TCRdb keeps only in-frame clonotypes and omits some of them. The sample contains about 85,000 clones, roughly 87% of which appear only once. Sequenced here: CD4+ or CD8+ T cells sorted from blood, sampled in a trial of the OX40 agonist ivuxolimab. These receptors all come from an adult with an advanced solid tumor such as melanoma, head and neck, liver or kidney cancer.

In DNA, the CDR3 is TGTGCCAGTAGTATACCATCGACTAGCGGGTCCCAGGATGAGCAGTTCTTC. This translates into CASSIPSTSGSQDEQFF. J is TRBJ2-1 and V is TRBV19; 10 positions agree with TRBD2. Germline CDR1 and CDR2: LNHDA and SQIVND (reference sequence). CDR3 length: 17 amino acids. With V trimmed by 2 bases and J by 8 bases, 12 bases remained unmatched.

The rearrangement joins TRBV18 to TRBJ2-5, with D possibly TRBD2 on 6 matching bases. This CDR3 has 14 amino acids. In germline, CDR1 is KGHSH, CDR2 LQKENI. The V gene lost 4 bases and the J gene lost 7 bases, with 16 bases spanning the gap. The CDR3 DNA sequence: TGTGCCAGCTCACAGCGGGTAGACGGCGGGACCCAGTACTTC. Translation gives CASSQRVDGGTQYF.

The chain carries TRBV5-6 and TRBJ1-6; D is perhaps TRBD1 (5 bases). The CDR3 has 15 residues. V was shortened by 5 bases and J by 0 bases, with 9 bases between the two germline ends. The germline V gene encodes CDR1 SGHDT and CDR2 YYEEEE. CDR3 coding DNA: TGTGCCAGCAGAAGGGGAAGCTCCTATAATTCACCCCTCCACTTT. This gives the protein CASRRGSSYNSPLHF.

J is TRBJ1-1 and V is TRBV19; TRBD1 might be the D (5 bases). The length of the CDR3 is 15 residues. The V end lost 8 bases, the J end lost 2 bases, and 18 bases lay between the germline ends. Germline V gene sequence: CDR1 LNHDA, CDR2 SQIVND (reference sequence). CDR3 sequence: CASGGTRRPNTEAFF. In DNA form, the CDR3 reads TGTGCCAGTGGGGGGACCCGCCGCCCCAACACTGAAGCTTTCTTT.

The chain uses TRBV11-2 and TRBJ1-2; no clear D gene. CDR3 size: 13 residues. The germline V and J ends were trimmed by 5 bases and 4 bases, with 11 bases remaining between them. CDR1 SGHAT and CDR2 FQNNGV come from the germline V gene. Written as DNA, the CDR3 is TGTGCCAGCAGCGATCTCGGCAGCTATGGCTACACCTTC. Its translation is CASSDLGSYGYTF.

The rearrangement joins TRBV27 to TRBJ2-1, with no clear D. CDR3 length equals 16 residues. The germline V and J ends were trimmed by 8 bases and 5 bases, with 22 bases remaining between them. CDR1 MNHEY and CDR2 SMNVEV come from the germline V gene (reference sequence). The DNA for the CDR3 is TGTGCCAGCGCACTCGTAGAGCCATGGGTCAACAATGAGCAGTTCTTC. Protein: CASALVEPWVNNEQFF.

The genes are TRBV30 and TRBJ2-1, with D perhaps matching TRBD2 (5 bases). The germline V gene encodes CDR1 GTSNPN and CDR2 SVGIG (reference sequence). The CDR3 is made up of 13 amino acids. V lost 2 bases, J lost 10 bases, and 15 bases lay in between. The CDR3 region is CAWSNDLSGEQFF. The DNA of the CDR3 is TGTGCCTGGAGTAACGACCTCTCGGGGGAGCAGTTCTTC.

This sequence joins TRBV5-1 and TRBJ1-4; the D gene is possibly TRBD1 (5 bases). Germline loops: CDR1 SGHRS, CDR2 YFSETQ. The germline V and J ends were trimmed by 0 bases and 5 bases, with 11 bases remaining between them. The CDR3 sequence is 15 residues long. CDR3 sequence (DNA): TGCGCCAGCAGCTTGGCCGGAGGGGCAAATGAAAAACTGTTTTTT. It yields the protein CASSLAGGANEKLFF. Full variable domain (rest looked up from reference TRBV5-1 and TRBJ1-4): KAGVTQTPRYLIKTRGQQVTLSCSPISGHRSVSWYQQTPGQGLQFLFEYFSETQRNKGNFPGRFSGRQFSNSRSEMNVSTLELGDSALYLCASSLAGGANEKLFFGSGTQLSVL.

The V call is TRBV6-5, the J call TRBJ1-3; 7 bases align to TRBD1. V gave up 9 bases and J gave up 4 bases; unmatched junction bases: 6. The CDR3 extends over 13 amino acids. Germline CDR1 reads MNHEY; CDR2 reads SVGAGI. CDR3 residues: CASSTGPGNTIYF. The CDR3 DNA sequence: TGTGCCAGTTCGACAGGGCCGGGAAACACCATATATTTT.